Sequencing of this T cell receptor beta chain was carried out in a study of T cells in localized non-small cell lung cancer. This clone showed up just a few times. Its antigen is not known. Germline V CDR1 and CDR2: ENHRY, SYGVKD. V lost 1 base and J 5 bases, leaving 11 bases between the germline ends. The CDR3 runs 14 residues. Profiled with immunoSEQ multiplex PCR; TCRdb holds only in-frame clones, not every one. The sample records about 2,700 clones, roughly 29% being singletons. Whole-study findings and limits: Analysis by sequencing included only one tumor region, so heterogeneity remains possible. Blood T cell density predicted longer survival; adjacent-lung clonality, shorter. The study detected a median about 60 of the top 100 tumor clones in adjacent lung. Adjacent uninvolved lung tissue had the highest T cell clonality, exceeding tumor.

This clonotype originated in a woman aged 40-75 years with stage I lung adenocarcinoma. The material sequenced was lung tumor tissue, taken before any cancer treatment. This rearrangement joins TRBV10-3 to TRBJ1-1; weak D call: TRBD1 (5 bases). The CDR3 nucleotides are TGTGCCATCAGTGAGTTGGGGGATACTACTGAAGCTTTCTTT. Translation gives CAISELGDTTEAFF.